The 21 T cell receptor beta chains listed next were all sequenced from one sample in a study of blood T cell repertoires in COVID-19. Sequencing used immunoSEQ multiplex PCR; TCRdb keeps in-frame clones, though not all of them. The sample carries hundreds of thousands of clones, approximately 90% recorded once. Sequenced: PBMCs or T cells enriched from blood (not recorded which). All receptors come from a woman aged 60-70 years who had recovered from COVID-19.

The V gene is TRBV7-2, the J gene TRBJ2-3, with a possible D match to TRBD1 (5 bases). CDR3 length equals 14 residues. Germline-derived CDR1 and CDR2 are SGHTA and FQGNSA. The V end lost 2 bases, the J end lost 2 bases, and 8 bases lay between the germline ends. CDR3 sequence reads: CASSLWGDTDTQYF. In nucleotides, the CDR3 is TGTGCCAGCAGCTTATGGGGCGACACAGATACGCAGTATTTT.

This rearrangement joins TRBV5-4 to TRBJ1-2; 11 bases are shared with TRBD1. V trimming: 0 bases; J trimming: 5 bases; junction bases outside the gene matches: 6. This CDR3 is built from 16 residues. Per the germline V gene, CDR1 is SGHNT and CDR2 is YYREEE (reference sequence). The CDR3 region is CASSLALGTGGYGYTF. In DNA, the CDR3 is TGTGCCAGCAGCTTGGCTCTCGGGACAGGGGGATATGGCTACACCTTC.

The chain is built from TRBV28 and TRBJ2-7; 9 bases are shared with TRBD1. J lost 6 bases, V lost 6 bases, and 9 bases had no gene match. Looked up from germline, CDR1 is MDHEN and CDR2 is SYDVKM. The CDR3 runs 14 residues. For the CDR3, the DNA is TGTGCCAGCAGCACCCCGGGACAGGGTTCCGAGCAGTACGTC. As protein: CASSTPGQGSEQYV.

The CDR3 DNA sequence: TGCGCCAGCTCTCTGCGGGGGGGTCCCGTAAATGAGCAGTTCTTC. Translation gives CASSLRGGPVNEQFF. J is TRBJ2-1 and V is TRBV10-1; 9 bases fit TRBD2. The J segment lost 7 bases and the V segment lost 8 bases, leaving 12 bases of the junction unmatched. The CDR3 has 15 amino acids. From germline, CDR1 is WNHNN and CDR2 SYGVQD (reference sequence).

This clone has only a few counts. The chain recombines TRBV2 with TRBJ1-1, with no clear D. CDR1 and CDR2 from the germline V gene are SNHLY and FYNNEI. The CDR3 is made up of 12 amino acids. Trimming took off 5 bases at V and 7 bases at J, with 11 bases between the two ends. CDR3 in amino acids: CASSPSSFEAFF. In DNA, the CDR3 is TGTGCCAGCAGTCCCTCTTCCTTTGAAGCTTTCTTT.

This chain uses TRBV6-9 with TRBJ1-5; D is unclear. This CDR3 spans 12 amino acids. Trimming left V 8 bases short and J 1 base short, with 6 bases between. CDR1 and CDR2 (germline): MNHGY, SVAAGI. In nucleotides, the CDR3 is TGTGCCAGCGGGAGGAGCAATCAGCCCCAGCATTTT. This translates into CASGRSNQPQHF.

This clone has a single count. The rearrangement uses TRBV9 and TRBJ1-3, with TRBD1 as a possible D gene (5 bases). CDR1 SGDLS and CDR2 YYNGEE come from the germline V gene. The germline V and J ends were trimmed by 4 bases and 2 bases, with 10 bases remaining between them. This CDR3 has 14 residues. The CDR3 bases are TGTGCCAGCAGCACTGGGACTACTGGAAACACCATATATTTT. Its protein is CASSTGTTGNTIYF. The full variable domain, rest sourced from reference TRBV9 and TRBJ1-3, is DSGVTQTPKHLITATGQRVTLRCSPRSGDLSVYWYQQSLDQGLQFLIQYYNGEERAKGNILERFSAQQFPDLHSELNLSSLELGDSALYFCASSTGTTGNTIYFGEGSWLTVV.

About this clone: At the DNA level, this CDR3 is encoded by other sequences in the same sample as well. This chain joins TRBV27 and TRBJ2-3; D not certain. The CDR3 extends over 12 amino acids. The germline V gene has CDR1 MNHEY and CDR2 SMNVEV (reference sequence). V lost 5 bases and J lost 2, with 5 bases in between. The chain's CDR3 is CASSPSTDTQYF. CDR3 nucleotides: TGTGCCAGCAGTCCCTCCACAGATACGCAGTATTTT.

The V call is TRBV11-3, the J call TRBJ2-2; possibly TRBD1 for D (6 bases). Germline-derived CDR1 and CDR2 are SGHNT and YENEEA. V was trimmed by 1 base and J by 1 base, leaving 13 bases between them. This CDR3 has 17 residues. The CDR3 DNA is TGTGCCAGCAGCTTAGGCCCCGGACAGTTGAACACCGGGGAGCTGTTTTTT. It translates to CASSLGPGQLNTGELFF.

The J gene is TRBJ1-2, the V gene TRBV7-2; D possibly corresponds to TRBD1 (6 bases). The CDR3 length is 12 residues. Looked up from germline, CDR1 is SGHTA and CDR2 is FQGNSA. With 1 base removed from V and 8 bases from J, the gap between germline ends came to 8 bases. The CDR3 loop is CASSLGGRGYTF. CDR3 in DNA: TGTGCCAGCAGCTTAGGGGGGCGAGGCTACACCTTC. The complete variable domain, with remaining parts taken from reference TRBV7-2 and TRBJ1-2, reads GAGVSQSPSNKVTEKGKDVELRCDPISGHTALYWYRQSLGQGLEFLIYFQGNSAPDKSGLPSDRFSAERTGGSVSTLTIQRTQQEDSAVYLCASSLGGRGYTFGSGTRLTVV.

This clone appeared a single time. The CDR3 reads CASSVNRGVGETQYF. The CDR3 DNA follows: TGTGCCAGCAGCGTTAACAGGGGCGTCGGGGAGACCCAGTACTTC. The J gene is TRBJ2-5, the V gene TRBV6-5, with 7 bases that match TRBD1. Germline V lookup: CDR1 MNHEY, CDR2 SVGAGI. The junction had 12 bases not matched to a gene; V was cut back by 6 bases and J by 5 bases. The CDR3 loop spans 15 amino acids.

The chain employs TRBV14 and TRBJ1-1, with unresolved D. The CDR3 extends over 17 amino acids. Germline V gene sequence: CDR1 SGHDN, CDR2 FVKESK. Trimming pared 3 bases from V and 1 base from J, leaving 18 bases between. The CDR3 DNA follows: TGTGCCAGCAGCCATCCTAGAGGGTCGGGAAGGAACACTGAAGCTTTCTTT. It yields the protein CASSHPRGSGRNTEAFF.

This chain links TRBV5-1 with TRBJ2-2; D is perhaps TRBD1 (5 bases). V was shortened by 4 bases and J by 8 bases, with 15 bases between the two germline ends. CDR1 and CDR2 from the germline V gene are SGHRS and YFSETQ. The CDR3 loop spans 14 amino acids. The DNA of the CDR3 is TGCGCCAGCAGCGGGGCGGACCAAACGGGGGAGCTGTTTTTT. Amino acids: CASSGADQTGELFF.

The J gene is TRBJ2-2, the V gene TRBV7-2; 7 nucleotides match TRBD2. The trim removed 0 bases at V and 6 bases at J, leaving 13 bases unmatched. Germline values: CDR1 SGHTA, CDR2 FQGNSA. The CDR3 length is 18 residues. This CDR3 reads CASSLASEGGIWSGELFF. CDR3 sequence (DNA): TGTGCCAGCAGCTTAGCGTCGGAGGGAGGGATATGGTCCGGGGAGCTGTTTTTT.

This chain connects TRBV19 to TRBJ2-7, with a tentative D call TRBD2 (6 bases). Germline lookup yields CDR1 LNHDA and CDR2 SQIVND (reference sequence). The V end was cut by 5 bases, the J end by 1 base, with 12 bases between. The length of the CDR3 is 14 residues. Here the CDR3 DNA reads TGTGCCAGTAGTTCGGGGGTTCTATCCTACGAGCAGTACTTC. This gives the protein CASSSGVLSYEQYF.

This chain links TRBV12-5 with TRBJ2-7, with TRBD1 identical over 7 bases. Germline assignment: CDR1 LGHNT and CDR2 FRNRAP. This CDR3 contains 16 residues. J lost 5 bases, V lost 6 bases, and 16 bases had no gene match. The CDR3 nucleotides are TGTGCTAGTGGCTCCTCAAACAGGGGTGCCTTCCACGAGCAGTACTTC. Translation: CASGSSNRGAFHEQYF.

The chain combines TRBV7-9 with TRBJ2-3; TRBD2 matches at 7 bases. The CDR3 has 15 residues. The V segment lost 2 bases and the J segment 5 bases; nucleotides outside the gene matches: 7. In germline, CDR1 is SEHNR, CDR2 FQNEAQ (reference sequence). The CDR3 is CASSLPGEGKDTQYF. The CDR3 DNA reads TGTGCCAGCAGCTTACCCGGGGAGGGCAAAGATACGCAGTATTTT.

V and J are TRBV10-2 and TRBJ1-2; D not certain. V was clipped by 4 bases and J by 1 base, with 7 bases between them. The germline V gene encodes CDR1 WSHSY and CDR2 SAAADI. The CDR3 covers 13 residues. CDR3 sequence: CASSGRFNYGYTF. In nucleotides, the CDR3 is TGCGCCAGCAGTGGCAGGTTTAACTATGGCTACACCTTC.

The chain uses TRBV11-2 and TRBJ2-2; TRBD1 agrees at 8 bases. The J segment lost 6 bases and the V segment lost 1 base, leaving 4 bases of the junction unmatched. The CDR3 contains 15 residues. Germline V gene sequence: CDR1 SGHAT, CDR2 FQNNGV. The CDR3 DNA reads as TGTGCCAGCAGCTTAGTGCCAGGGGGCTCCGGGGAGCTGTTTTTT. It encodes CASSLVPGGSGELFF.

The table lists this clone with a count of one. The rearrangement links TRBV5-5 to TRBJ1-2; D is unclear. This CDR3 has 15 residues. Trimming cost V 0 bases and J 4 bases, with 13 bases left between them. Germline assignment: CDR1 SGHKS and CDR2 YYEKEE (reference sequence). The CDR3 DNA reads TGTGCCAGCAGCTTGGGCGGGGAAGGCGGCTATGGCTACACCTTC. It is translated as CASSLGGEGGYGYTF.

The rearrangement uses TRBV5-1 and TRBJ1-1; D may be TRBD1 (5 bases). Germline V lookup: CDR1 SGHRS, CDR2 YFSETQ. V lost 0 bases to trimming and J lost 1 base, with 10 bases between them. The CDR3 runs 15 residues. The CDR3, as DNA: TGCGCCAGCAGCTTGGACGGGGGACCGAACACTGAAGCTTTCTTT. As protein: CASSLDGGPNTEAFF.